One and the same sample provided the 21 T cell receptor beta chains below, sequenced in a study of blood T cell repertoires in COVID-19. Sequencing was performed with immunoSEQ multiplex PCR; in TCRdb, only in-frame clones are kept and a portion is missing. The sample records about 93,000 clones, roughly 90% being singletons. The sequenced sample consisted of peripheral blood. The receptors come from a man aged 50-60 years with acute or convalescent COVID-19.

This sequence joins TRBV6-5 and TRBJ2-7, with 11 nucleotides matching TRBD1. This CDR3 is 13 amino acids long. The junction had 3 bases not matched to a gene; V was cut back by 6 bases and J by 5 bases. Germline V gene sequence: CDR1 MNHEY, CDR2 SVGAGI. The CDR3 coding sequence is TGTGCCAGCAGACGGACAGGGGGCCACGAGCAGTACGTC. Translation: CASRRTGGHEQYV.

This chain connects TRBV19 to TRBJ2-1; 9 nucleotides agree with TRBD1. Germline V gives CDR1 LNHDA, CDR2 SQIVND (reference sequence). V shed 9 bases and J 4 bases; nucleotides not matched to a gene: 4. The CDR3 contains 13 residues. This CDR3 is CASRDRAYNEQFF. The CDR3 nucleotides read TGTGCCAGCCGGGACAGGGCGTACAATGAGCAGTTCTTC. Full variable domain (missing parts from reference TRBV19 and TRBJ2-1): DGGITQSPKYLFRKEGQNVTLSCEQNLNHDAMYWYRQDPGQGLRLIYYSQIVNDFQKGDIAEGYSVSREKKESFPLTVTSAQKNPTAFYLCASRDRAYNEQFFGPGTRLTVL.

V is TRBV5-1 and J is TRBJ2-2, with D possibly matching TRBD2 (5 bases). Germline V gene data show CDR1 as SGHRS and CDR2 as YFSETQ. Trimming cost V 0 bases and J 1 base, with 7 bases left between them. The CDR3 is 15 amino acids. CDR3 bases: TGCGCCAGCAGCTTGGCTAGCATGAACACCGGGGAGCTGTTTTTT. It encodes CASSLASMNTGELFF.

The chain is built from TRBV5-6 and TRBJ1-3, with TRBD1 identical over 8 bases. Trimming cost V 4 bases and J 0 bases; bases outside gene matches: 0. The CDR3 has 14 residues. CDR1 is SGHDT and CDR2 is YYEEEE in the germline V gene. The CDR3 spells CASSDRGSGNTIYF. CDR3 in DNA: TGTGCCAGCAGCGACAGGGGCTCTGGAAACACCATATATTTT.

About this clone: Mismatch with germline at one junction end may stem from a read error. The rearrangement joins TRBV3-1 (or the pseudogene TRBV3-2) to TRBJ2-5; 13 bases match TRBD2. The CDR3 has 16 residues. CDR1 LGHDT and CDR2 YNNKEL come from the germline V gene (reference sequence). CDR3 protein: CANSQRRLAGGETQYF. The DNA of the CDR3 is TGTGCCAACAGCCAGCGCCGACTAGCGGGGGGAGAGACCCAGTACTTC.

J is TRBJ2-7 and V is TRBV28; 8 nucleotides line up with TRBD1. The trim removed 5 bases at V and 4 bases at J, leaving 10 bases unmatched. This CDR3 has 15 residues. Germline assignment: CDR1 MDHEN and CDR2 SYDVKM. CDR3 DNA sequence: TGTGCCAGCAGTGCGTACCGACAGGGGTGGTACGAGCAGTACTTC. This encodes CASSAYRQGWYEQYF.

As DNA, the CDR3 is TGTGCCAGCAGTGGGGGGGACAACCTCCCTCAGGAACTGTTTTTT. This gives the protein CASSGGDNLPQELFF. The chain recombines TRBV5-6 with TRBJ1-4, with D perhaps TRBD1 (6 bases). Trimming stripped 5 bases from V and 12 bases from J, with 23 bases between. Germline V gene data show CDR1 as SGHDT and CDR2 as YYEEEE. The CDR3 spans 15 residues.

The V call is TRBV5-6, the J call TRBJ1-2; 7 bases are a match to TRBD1. With V trimmed by 5 bases and J by 3 bases, 10 bases remained unmatched. This CDR3 has 15 residues. Germline CDR1 SGHDT, CDR2 YYEEEE. CDR3 coding DNA: TGTGCCAGCAGACGAGGACAGGAGGGGTACTATGGCTACACCTTC. Its translation: CASRRGQEGYYGYTF.

The rearrangement links TRBV18 to TRBJ2-5; D remains unclear. Trimming took 4 bases from V and 5 from J, leaving 8 bases between them. Germline CDR1 reads KGHSH; CDR2 reads LQKENI. This CDR3 contains 12 residues. The CDR3 DNA is TGTGCCAGCTCACGAGTACAGGAGACCCAGTACTTC. Translation gives CASSRVQETQYF.

The rearrangement uses TRBV12-3 or TRBV12-4 and TRBJ2-1; the D is unclear. The V and J ends lost 1 base and 14 bases respectively, with 9 bases between them. This CDR3 contains 11 residues. CDR3 loop: CASSLGQVEFF. The DNA for the CDR3 is TGTGCCAGCAGTTTAGGCCAGGTGGAGTTCTTC.

This chain links TRBV6-5 with TRBJ1-6, with D perhaps TRBD1 (5 bases). Looked up from germline, CDR1 is MNHEY and CDR2 is SVGAGI. This CDR3 is built from 15 residues. Trimming took 2 bases from V and 8 from J, leaving 13 bases between them. The CDR3 DNA is TGTGCCAGCAGTTACGGCGCAGGGCAAGATTCACCCCTCCACTTT. Its protein is CASSYGAGQDSPLHF.

The rearrangement joins TRBV19 to TRBJ2-1; 9 nucleotides line up with TRBD2. From germline, CDR1 is LNHDA and CDR2 SQIVND (reference sequence). The CDR3 spans 18 residues. With V trimmed by 0 bases and J by 7 bases, 13 bases remained unmatched. The CDR3 spells CASSIDPLAGGRGNEQFF. CDR3 nucleotides: TGTGCCAGTAGTATAGACCCCCTTGCGGGGGGGCGGGGGAATGAGCAGTTCTTC.

This rearrangement joins TRBV4-1 to TRBJ2-6; 8 bases are shared with TRBD1. V was pared by 6 bases and J by 0 bases, with 10 bases of the junction left unmatched. The CDR3 loop spans 18 amino acids. The germline gives CDR1 MGHRA, CDR2 YSYEKL. CDR3 nucleotide sequence: TGCGCCAGCAGTAAAGGGACAGGTCCCCTCTCTGGGGCCAACGTCCTGACTTTC. This gives the protein CASSKGTGPLSGANVLTF.

This rearrangement joins TRBV11-1 to TRBJ1-1; weak D call: TRBD1 (6 bases). The CDR3 has 14 amino acids. CDR1 SGHAT and CDR2 FQDESV come from the germline V gene (reference sequence). With 4 bases removed from V and 1 base from J, the gap between germline ends came to 10 bases. In nucleotides, the CDR3 is TGTGCCAGCAGCTATACACAGGGGAACACTGAAGCTTTCTTT. This sequence encodes CASSYTQGNTEAFF.

The chain joins TRBV25-1 to TRBJ1-1; no clear D. The CDR3 sequence is 15 residues long. The germline gives CDR1 MGHDK, CDR2 SYGVNS. Trimming took 1 base from V and 0 from J, leaving 9 bases between them. Here the CDR3 DNA reads TGTGCCAGCAGTGAATGGGGAGGCTTGAACACTGAAGCTTTCTTT. Amino acid sequence: CASSEWGGLNTEAFF.

This rearrangement joins TRBV10-3 to TRBJ2-2, with 9 nucleotides matching TRBD1. Germline V gene data show CDR1 as ENHRY and CDR2 as SYGVKD. CDR3 size: 16 residues. Germline trimming cut 4 bases from V and 5 bases from J; bases unmatched to any gene: 8. CDR3 sequence reads: CAISGNRDRDTGELFF. The CDR3, as DNA: TGTGCCATCAGTGGGAACCGGGACAGGGATACCGGGGAGCTGTTTTTT.

V and J are TRBV7-3 and TRBJ1-2; possible D gene TRBD1, 5 bases. CDR1 is SGHTA, CDR2 FQGTGA, per germline. Between the trimmed V and J ends, which lost 2 bases and 4 bases, there was a span of 8 bases. The CDR3 totals 13 residues. CDR3 sequence: CASSLGAGYGYTF. CDR3 DNA: TGTGCCAGCAGCTTAGGGGCTGGCTATGGCTACACCTTC.

For the CDR3, the DNA is TGTGCCAGCAGCGTAGCGCCTGTGGCAGGATCGGGGGAGCTGTTTTTT. Residues: CASSVAPVAGSGELFF. The chain couples TRBV9 to TRBJ2-2, with D hard to call. Trimming stripped 0 bases from V and 8 bases from J, with 17 bases between. This CDR3 comprises 16 residues. The germline V gene has CDR1 SGDLS and CDR2 YYNGEE.

The chain employs TRBV5-4 and TRBJ1-6, with 7 bases aligning to TRBD1. The CDR3 loop spans 14 amino acids. Germline-derived CDR1 and CDR2 are SGHNT and YYREEE (reference sequence). With V trimmed by 0 bases and J by 7 bases, 1 base remained unmatched. The CDR3 nucleotides are TGTGCCAGCAGCTTGGACAGGGGAAATTCACCCCTCCACTTT. This sequence encodes CASSLDRGNSPLHF.

This clone was seen once. The rearrangement uses TRBV27 and TRBJ1-1; D is possibly TRBD1 (5 bases). With 2 bases removed from V and 0 bases from J, the gap between germline ends came to 13 bases. The CDR3 sequence is 16 residues long. The germline gives CDR1 MNHEY, CDR2 SMNVEV (reference sequence). For the CDR3, the DNA is TGTGCCAGCAGTTTACAGGGCGGGAGAATGAACACTGAAGCTTTCTTT. This codes for CASSLQGGRMNTEAFF.

This clone was seen only once. This chain links TRBV3-1 (or the pseudogene TRBV3-2) with TRBJ2-5, with 8 bases that match TRBD1. The J segment lost 5 bases and the V segment lost 1 base, leaving 30 bases of the junction unmatched. This CDR3 contains 23 residues. Germline lookup yields CDR1 LGHDT and CDR2 YNNKEL (reference sequence). CDR3 in amino acids: CASSQVAGGNLMGGSGGWETQYF. The CDR3 DNA is TGTGCCAGCAGCCAAGTTGCCGGAGGAAATCTCATGGGGGGCTCAGGGGGCTGGGAGACCCAGTACTTC.